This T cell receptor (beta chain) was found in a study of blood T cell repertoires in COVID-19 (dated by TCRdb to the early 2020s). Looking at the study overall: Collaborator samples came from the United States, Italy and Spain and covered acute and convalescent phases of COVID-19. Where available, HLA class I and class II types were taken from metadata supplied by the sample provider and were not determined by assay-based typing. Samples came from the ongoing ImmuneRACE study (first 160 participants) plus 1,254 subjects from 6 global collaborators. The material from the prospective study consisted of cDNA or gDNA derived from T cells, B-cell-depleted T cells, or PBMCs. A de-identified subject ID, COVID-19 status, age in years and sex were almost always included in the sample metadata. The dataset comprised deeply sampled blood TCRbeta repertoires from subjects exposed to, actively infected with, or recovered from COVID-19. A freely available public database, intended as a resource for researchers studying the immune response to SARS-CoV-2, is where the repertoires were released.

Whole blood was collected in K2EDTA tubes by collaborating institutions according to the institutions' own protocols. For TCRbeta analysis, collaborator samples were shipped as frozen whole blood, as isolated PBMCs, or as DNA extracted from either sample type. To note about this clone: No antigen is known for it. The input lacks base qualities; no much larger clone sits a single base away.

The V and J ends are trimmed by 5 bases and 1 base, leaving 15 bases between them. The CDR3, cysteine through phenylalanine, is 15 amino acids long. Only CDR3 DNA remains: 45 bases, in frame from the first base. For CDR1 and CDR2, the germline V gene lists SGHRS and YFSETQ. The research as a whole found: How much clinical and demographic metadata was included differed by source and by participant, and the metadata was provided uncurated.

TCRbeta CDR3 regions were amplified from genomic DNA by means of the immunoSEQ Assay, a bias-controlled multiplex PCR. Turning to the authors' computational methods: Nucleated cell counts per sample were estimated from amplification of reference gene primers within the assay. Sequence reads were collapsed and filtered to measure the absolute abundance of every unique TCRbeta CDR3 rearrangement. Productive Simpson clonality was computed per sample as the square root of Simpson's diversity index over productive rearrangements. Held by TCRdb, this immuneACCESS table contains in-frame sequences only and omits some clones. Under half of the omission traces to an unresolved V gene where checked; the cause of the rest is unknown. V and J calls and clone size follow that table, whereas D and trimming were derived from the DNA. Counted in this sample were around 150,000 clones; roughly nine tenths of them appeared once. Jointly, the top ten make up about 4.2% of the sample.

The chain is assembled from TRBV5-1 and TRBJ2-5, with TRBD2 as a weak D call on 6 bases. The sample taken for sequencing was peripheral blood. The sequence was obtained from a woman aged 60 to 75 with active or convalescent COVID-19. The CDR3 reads CASRRDGDSQETQYF. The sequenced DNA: TGCGCCAGCAGGCGGGACGGAGACAGCCAAGAGACCCAGTACTTC.